The 2 T cell receptor beta chains below were found in one sample sequenced in a study of vaccination effects on CD4 cells after COVID-19. Viral peptide pool expansion of antigen-specific CD4+ T cells preceded sequencing in the ViraFEST assay. Having been cultured for around nine days, the cells underwent CD4+ T cell isolation. Either the BNT162b2 or mRNA-1273 vaccine was given to participants in two doses. This table comes from immunoSEQ multiplex PCR, and its TCRdb copy is limited to in-frame clones, with some not included. The repertoire includes approximately 70,000 clones, roughly four fifths of them detected once, and about 1.2% sits in the top ten. Antigens for these TCRs are unknown. The starting material was CD4+ T cells from PBMCs cultured with HCoV-229E spike peptides, obtained after COVID-19 vaccination. The receptors originated from a human donor who received a COVID-19 vaccine.

This chain joins TRBV18 and TRBJ1-1; D is unresolved. CDR3 length: 13 residues. Germline assignment: CDR1 KGHSH and CDR2 LQKENI. V lost 3 bases to trimming and J lost 0 bases, with 5 bases between them. The CDR3 DNA reads TGTGCCAGCTCACCGACCCTGAACACTGAAGCTTTCTTT. Protein: CASSPTLNTEAFF.

V is TRBV7-9 and J is TRBJ1-1, with D possibly matching TRBD1 (5 bases). This CDR3 region has 13 residues. V lost 1 base and J lost 9, with 12 bases in between. CDR1 and CDR2 (germline): SEHNR, FQNEAQ (reference sequence). CDR3 in DNA: TGTGCCAGCAGCTTAGATCCAGGGAGGAAAGCTTTCTTT. Protein: CASSLDPGRKAFF.